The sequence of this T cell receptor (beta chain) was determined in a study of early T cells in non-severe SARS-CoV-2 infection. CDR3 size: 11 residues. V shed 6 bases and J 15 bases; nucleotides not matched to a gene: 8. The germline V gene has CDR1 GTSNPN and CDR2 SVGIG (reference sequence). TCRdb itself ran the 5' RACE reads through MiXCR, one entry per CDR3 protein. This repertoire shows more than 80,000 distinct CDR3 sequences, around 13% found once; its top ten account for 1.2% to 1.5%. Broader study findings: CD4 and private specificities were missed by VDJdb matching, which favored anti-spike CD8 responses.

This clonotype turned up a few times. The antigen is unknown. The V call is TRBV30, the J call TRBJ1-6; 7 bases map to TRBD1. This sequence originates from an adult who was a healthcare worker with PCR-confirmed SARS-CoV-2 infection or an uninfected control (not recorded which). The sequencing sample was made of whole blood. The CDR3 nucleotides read TGTGCCTGTCATCCCGGGACAGTCCTCCACTTT. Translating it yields CACHPGTVLHF. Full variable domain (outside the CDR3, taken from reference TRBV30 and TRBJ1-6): SQTIHQWPATLVQPVGSPLSLECTVEGTSNPNLYWYRQAAGRGLQLLFYSVGIGQISSEVPQNLSASRPQDRQFILSSKKLLLSDSGFYLCACHPGTVLHFGNGTRLTVT.